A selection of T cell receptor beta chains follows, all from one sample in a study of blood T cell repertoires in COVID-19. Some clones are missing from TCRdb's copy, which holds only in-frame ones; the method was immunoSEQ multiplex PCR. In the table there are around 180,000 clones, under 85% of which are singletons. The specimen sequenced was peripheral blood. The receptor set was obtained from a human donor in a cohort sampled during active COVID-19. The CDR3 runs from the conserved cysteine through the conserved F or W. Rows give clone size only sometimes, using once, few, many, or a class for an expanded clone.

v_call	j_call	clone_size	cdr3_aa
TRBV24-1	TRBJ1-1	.	CATSDLPWDRHPVNTEAFF
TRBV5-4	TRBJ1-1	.	CASSNGQMNTEAFF
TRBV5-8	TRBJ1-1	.	CASSSLRVTTEAFF
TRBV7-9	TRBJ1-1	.	CASSLLETPEAFF
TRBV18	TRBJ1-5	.	CASSPREVQVIPNQPQHF
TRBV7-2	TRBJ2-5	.	CASSFAGGTQETQYF
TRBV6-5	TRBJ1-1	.	CASSWTGETYTEAFF
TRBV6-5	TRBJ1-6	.	CASRSRGVGNSPLHF
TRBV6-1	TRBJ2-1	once	CASSETGGSEQFF
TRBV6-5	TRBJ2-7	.	CASSYGTGGSYEQYF
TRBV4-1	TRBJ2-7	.	CASSQEIVSYEQYF
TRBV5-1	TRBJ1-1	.	CASSFGETEAFF
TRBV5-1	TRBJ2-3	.	CASSLERATDTQYF
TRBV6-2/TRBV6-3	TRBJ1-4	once	CASSYPLGRENEKLFF
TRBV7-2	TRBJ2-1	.	CASSSGLAGVNEQFF
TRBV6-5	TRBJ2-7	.	CASSRGGHSYEQYF
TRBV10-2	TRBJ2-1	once	CASSDIALAREQFF
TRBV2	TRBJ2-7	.	CASSEDRGGLYEQYF
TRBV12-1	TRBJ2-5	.	CASSFENLRPGGTQYF
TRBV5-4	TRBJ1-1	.	CASSLALPEDTEAFF